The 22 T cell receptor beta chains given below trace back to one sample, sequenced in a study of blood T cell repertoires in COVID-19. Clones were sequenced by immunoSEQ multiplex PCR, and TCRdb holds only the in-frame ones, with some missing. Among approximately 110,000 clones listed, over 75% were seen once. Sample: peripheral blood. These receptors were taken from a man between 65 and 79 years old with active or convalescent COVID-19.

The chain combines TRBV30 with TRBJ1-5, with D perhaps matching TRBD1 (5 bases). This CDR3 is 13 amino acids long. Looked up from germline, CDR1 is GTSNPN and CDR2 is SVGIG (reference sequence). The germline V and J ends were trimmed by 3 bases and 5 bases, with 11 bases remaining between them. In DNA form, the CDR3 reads TGTGCCTGGAGCATCAGGGCTGATCAGCCCCAGCATTTT. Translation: CAWSIRADQPQHF.

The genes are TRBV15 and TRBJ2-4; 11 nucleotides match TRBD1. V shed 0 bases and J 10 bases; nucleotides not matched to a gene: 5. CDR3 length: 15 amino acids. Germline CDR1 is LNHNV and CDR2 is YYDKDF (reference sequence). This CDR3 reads CATSRDRDRGRIQYF. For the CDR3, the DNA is TGTGCCACCAGCAGAGATCGGGACAGGGGGAGGATTCAGTACTTC. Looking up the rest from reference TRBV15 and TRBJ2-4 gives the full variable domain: DAMVIQNPRYQVTQFGKPVTLSCSQTLNHNVMYWYQQKSSQAPKLLFHYYDKDFNNEADTPDNFQSRRPNTSFCFLDIRSPGLGDTAMYLCATSRDRDRGRIQYFGAGTRLSVL.

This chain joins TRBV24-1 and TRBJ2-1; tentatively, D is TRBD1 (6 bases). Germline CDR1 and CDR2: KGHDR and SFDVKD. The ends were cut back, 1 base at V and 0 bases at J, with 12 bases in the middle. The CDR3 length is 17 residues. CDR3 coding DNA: TGTGCCACCAGTGATTTAGGGGGAGAAAGCTCCTACAATGAGCAGTTCTTC. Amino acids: CATSDLGGESSYNEQFF.

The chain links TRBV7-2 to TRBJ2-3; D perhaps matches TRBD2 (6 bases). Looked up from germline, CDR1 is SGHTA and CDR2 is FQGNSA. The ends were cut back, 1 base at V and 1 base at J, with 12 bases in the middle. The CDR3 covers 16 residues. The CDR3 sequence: CASSLGTGGGTDTQYF. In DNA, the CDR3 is TGTGCCAGCAGCTTAGGAACCGGGGGAGGCACAGATACGCAGTATTTT.

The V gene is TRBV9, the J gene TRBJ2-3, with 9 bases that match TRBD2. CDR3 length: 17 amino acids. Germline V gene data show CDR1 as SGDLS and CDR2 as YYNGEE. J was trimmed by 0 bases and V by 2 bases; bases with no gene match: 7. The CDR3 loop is CASSVLAGISSTDTQYF. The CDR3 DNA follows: TGTGCCAGCAGCGTTCTAGCGGGGATTTCTAGCACAGATACGCAGTATTTT.

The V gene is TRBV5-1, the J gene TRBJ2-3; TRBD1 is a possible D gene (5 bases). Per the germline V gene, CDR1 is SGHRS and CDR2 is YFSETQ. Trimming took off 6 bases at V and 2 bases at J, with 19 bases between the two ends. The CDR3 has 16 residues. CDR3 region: CASTNLQGTHTDTQYF. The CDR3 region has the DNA TGCGCCAGCACCAACCTCCAGGGTACCCACACAGATACGCAGTATTTT.

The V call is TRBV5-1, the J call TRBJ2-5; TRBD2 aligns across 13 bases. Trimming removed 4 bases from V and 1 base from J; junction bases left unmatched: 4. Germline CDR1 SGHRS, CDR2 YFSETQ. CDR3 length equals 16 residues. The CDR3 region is CASSPGLAGSQETQYF. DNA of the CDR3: TGCGCCAGCAGCCCGGGACTAGCGGGGAGCCAAGAGACCCAGTACTTC.

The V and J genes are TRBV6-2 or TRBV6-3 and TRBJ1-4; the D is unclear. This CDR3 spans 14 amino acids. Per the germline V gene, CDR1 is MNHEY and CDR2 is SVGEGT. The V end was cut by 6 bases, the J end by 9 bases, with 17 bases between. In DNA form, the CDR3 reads TGTGCCAGCAGCGAGGAGTTCTCTTCGAAAAAACTGTTTTTT. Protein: CASSEEFSSKKLFF.

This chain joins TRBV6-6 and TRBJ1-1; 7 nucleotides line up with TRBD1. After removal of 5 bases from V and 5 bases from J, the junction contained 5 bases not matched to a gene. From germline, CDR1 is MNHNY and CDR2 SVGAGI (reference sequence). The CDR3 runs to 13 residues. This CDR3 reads CASSRQGGTEAFF. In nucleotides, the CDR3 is TGTGCCAGCAGTAGACAGGGCGGGACTGAAGCTTTCTTT.

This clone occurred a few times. CDR3 sequence (DNA): TGTGCCAGCACCCTAGGGGGGGGGTCGAGGTATCAGCCCCAGCATTTT. Its translation: CASTLGGGSRYQPQHF. V and J are TRBV2 and TRBJ1-5; the D gene is possibly TRBD1 (6 bases). This CDR3 is built from 16 residues. V lost 7 bases and J lost 5, with 21 bases in between. Per germline, CDR1 SNHLY and CDR2 FYNNEI. The full variable domain, its missing parts supplied by reference TRBV2 and TRBJ1-5, is EPEVTQTPSHQVTQMGQEVILRCVPISNHLYFYWYRQILGQKVEFLVSFYNNEISEKSEIFDDQFSVERPDGSNFTLKIRSTKLEDSAMYFCASTLGGGSRYQPQHFGDGTRLSIL.

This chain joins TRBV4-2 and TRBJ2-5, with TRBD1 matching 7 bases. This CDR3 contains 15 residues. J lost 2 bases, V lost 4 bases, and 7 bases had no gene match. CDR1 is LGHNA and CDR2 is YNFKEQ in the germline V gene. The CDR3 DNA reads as TGTGCCAGCAGCCGGGATCCGGGACAGCAAGAGACCCAGTACTTC. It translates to CASSRDPGQQETQYF.

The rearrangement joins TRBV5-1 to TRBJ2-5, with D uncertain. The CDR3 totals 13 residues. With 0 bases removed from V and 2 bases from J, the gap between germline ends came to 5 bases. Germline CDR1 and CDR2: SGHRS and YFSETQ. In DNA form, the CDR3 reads TGCGCCAGCAGCTTGGACTGGCAAGAGACCCAGTACTTC. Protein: CASSLDWQETQYF.

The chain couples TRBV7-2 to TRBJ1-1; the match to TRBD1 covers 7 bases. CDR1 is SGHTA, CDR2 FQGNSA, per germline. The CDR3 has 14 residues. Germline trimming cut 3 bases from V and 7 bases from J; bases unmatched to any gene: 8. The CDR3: CASSFHTGDGEAFF. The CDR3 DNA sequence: TGTGCCAGCAGCTTCCATACAGGGGACGGTGAAGCTTTCTTT.

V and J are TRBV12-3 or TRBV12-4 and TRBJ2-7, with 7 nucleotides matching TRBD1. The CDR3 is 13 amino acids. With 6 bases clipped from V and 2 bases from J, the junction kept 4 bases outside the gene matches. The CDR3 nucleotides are TGTGCCAGCAGCTGGGACAGTACCTACGAGCAGTACTTC. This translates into CASSWDSTYEQYF.

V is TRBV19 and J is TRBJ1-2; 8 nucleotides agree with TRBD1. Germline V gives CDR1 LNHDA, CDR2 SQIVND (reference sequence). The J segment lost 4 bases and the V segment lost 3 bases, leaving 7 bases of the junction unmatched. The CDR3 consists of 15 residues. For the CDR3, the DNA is TGTGCCAGTAGTATTTCGACAGGGGACGTCTATGGCTACACCTTC. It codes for CASSISTGDVYGYTF. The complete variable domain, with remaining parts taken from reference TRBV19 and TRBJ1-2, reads DGGITQSPKYLFRKEGQNVTLSCEQNLNHDAMYWYRQDPGQGLRLIYYSQIVNDFQKGDIAEGYSVSREKKESFPLTVTSAQKNPTAFYLCASSISTGDVYGYTFGSGTRLTVV.

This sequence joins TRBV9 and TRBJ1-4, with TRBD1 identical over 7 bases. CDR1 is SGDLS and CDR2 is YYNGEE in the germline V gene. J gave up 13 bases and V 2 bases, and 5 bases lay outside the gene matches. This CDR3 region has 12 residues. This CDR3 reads CASSVRTGGLFF. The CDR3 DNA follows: TGTGCCAGCAGCGTCCGGACAGGTGGACTGTTTTTT.

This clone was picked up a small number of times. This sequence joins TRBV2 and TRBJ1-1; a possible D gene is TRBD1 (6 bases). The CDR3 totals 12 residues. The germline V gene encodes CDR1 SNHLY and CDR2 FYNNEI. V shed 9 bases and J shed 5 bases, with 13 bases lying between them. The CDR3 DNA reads TGTGCCAGGGGACACGGGGCAACTGAAGCTTTCTTT. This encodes CARGHGATEAFF.

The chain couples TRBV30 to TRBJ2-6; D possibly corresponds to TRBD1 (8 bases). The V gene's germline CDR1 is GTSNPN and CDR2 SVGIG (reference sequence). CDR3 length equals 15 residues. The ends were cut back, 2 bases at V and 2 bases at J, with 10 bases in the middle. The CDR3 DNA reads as TGTGCCTGGAGTACAGGGGGGGCTGGGGCCAACGTCCTGACTTTC. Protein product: CAWSTGGAGANVLTF.

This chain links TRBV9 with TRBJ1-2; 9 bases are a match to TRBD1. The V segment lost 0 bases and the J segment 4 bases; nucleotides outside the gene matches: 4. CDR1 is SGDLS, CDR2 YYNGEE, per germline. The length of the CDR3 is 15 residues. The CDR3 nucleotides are TGTGCCAGCAGCGTAGCCGGGACAGGGACCTATGGCTACACCTTC. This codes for CASSVAGTGTYGYTF.

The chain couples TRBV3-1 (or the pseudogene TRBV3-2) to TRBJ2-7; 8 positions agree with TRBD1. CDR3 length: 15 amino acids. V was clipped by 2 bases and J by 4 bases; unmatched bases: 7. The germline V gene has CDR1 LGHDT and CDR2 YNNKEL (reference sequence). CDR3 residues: CASSQQGAIRYEQYF. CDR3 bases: TGTGCCAGCAGCCAACAGGGGGCCATCCGATACGAGCAGTACTTC.

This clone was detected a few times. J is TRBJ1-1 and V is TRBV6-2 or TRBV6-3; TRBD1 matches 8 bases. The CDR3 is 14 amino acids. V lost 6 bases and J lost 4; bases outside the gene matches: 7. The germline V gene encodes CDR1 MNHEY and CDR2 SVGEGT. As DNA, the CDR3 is TGTGCCAGCAGCGCTCAGGGGGCGATCACTGAAGCTTTCTTT. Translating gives CASSAQGAITEAFF.

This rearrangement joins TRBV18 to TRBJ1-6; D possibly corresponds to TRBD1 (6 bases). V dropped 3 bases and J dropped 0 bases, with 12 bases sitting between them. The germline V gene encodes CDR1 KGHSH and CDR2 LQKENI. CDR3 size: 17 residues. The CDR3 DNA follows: TGTGCCAGCTCACCGCAGGGGCAGAGCTCCTATAATTCACCCCTCCACTTT. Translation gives CASSPQGQSSYNSPLHF.